This T cell receptor (beta chain) was sequenced in a study of shared clonotypes between healthy human individuals. The overall study: A donor's plate count was three for CD4 naive and three for CD4 memory; CD8 naive had two and CD8 memory one.

Comments on this clone: Its antigen is unidentified.

Sorted-subset replicate PCR reactions contained roughly 190 ng DNA, corresponding to approximately 30,000 T cell genomes. Sequencing used immunoSEQ multiplex PCR; TCRdb keeps in-frame clones, though not all of them. The data show 760,000 or so clones, 90% to 97% seen once. General study findings and limits: The study found approximately 5% of naive CD4 clonotypes shared across a few donors.

This CDR3 is built from 17 residues. V lost 1 base and J lost 3; bases outside the gene matches: 9. Germline V gene lookup returns CDR1 SGHRS and CDR2 YFSETQ. CD45RO-negative CD8 cells positively selected for CCR7 made up the naive population, which excluded terminally differentiated effector memory CD45RA+ cells. The receptor was isolated from a man aged 30-40 years in good health. Sample: naive CD8+ T cells sorted from blood. V usage is TRBV5-1 and J usage is TRBJ2-2, with 7 bases aligning to TRBD2. The CDR3 DNA follows: TGCGCCAGCAGCTTGAGTTACGCGGGAGAGTACACCGGGGAGCTGTTTTTT. It specifies CASSLSYAGEYTGELFF. The entire variable domain, with the rest obtained from reference TRBV5-1 and TRBJ2-2, is as follows: KAGVTQTPRYLIKTRGQQVTLSCSPISGHRSVSWYQQTPGQGLQFLFEYFSETQRNKGNFPGRFSGRQFSNSRSEMNVSTLELGDSALYLCASSLSYAGEYTGELFFGEGSRLTVL.